The T cell receptor beta chain under discussion was sequenced for a study of T-cell reconstitution after alpha-beta-depleted transplantation in children. In its sample, this clonotype was seen many times. For TCRbeta, the library was prepared with unique molecular identifiers. Each CDR3 protein gets one entry after TCRdb re-called the PCR reads with MiXCR. Of approximately 430,000 distinct CDR3 sequences listed, about 16% are singletons. Trimming took 8 bases from V and 6 from J, leaving 20 bases between them. This CDR3 is 14 amino acids long. Per the germline V gene, CDR1 is SNHLY and CDR2 is FYNNEI.

The sequencing here drew on PBMCs, mostly from graft donor cells, taken 360 days after TCRalphabeta/CD19-depleted stem cell transplant. This receptor was identified in a boy under three years old who had a stem cell transplant for Wiskott-Aldrich syndrome, so the T cells may come from the graft donor. The chain carries TRBV2 and TRBJ2-7, with a weak D call TRBD2 (6 bases). The CDR3 is CASLLGGTASEQYF. The CDR3, as DNA: TGTGCCAGCCTCCTCGGCGGGACTGCCAGCGAGCAGTACTTC.